What follows are 17 T cell receptor beta chains derived from one specimen sequenced in a study of regulatory T cells in long-lasting Graves disease. The time point: newly diagnosed GD, antithyroid drugs for less than 3 months. Making the TCR library involved RNA that had been extracted from PBMCs. The authors built TCR beta libraries using iRepertoire HTBI primers and Arm-PCR of CDR3 regions. TCRdb redid the calling of the multiplex PCR reads with MiXCR, one entry per CDR3 protein. The repertoire includes hundreds of thousands of distinct CDR3 sequences, roughly 15% of them detected once, and about 20% sits in the top ten. These records were also assigned to another study, of T cells in Graves' hyperthyroidism and ophthalmopathy.

Material: peripheral blood mononuclear cells (PBMCs), obtained at new diagnosis, from a patient treated with antithyroid drugs. The origin of the receptors is a woman in her twenties or thirties with Graves disease.

Notes on this clonotype: This could be a read error, since a much larger clone is one nucleotide away. The chain carries TRBV28 and TRBJ1-1; a weak D match, TRBD1 (5 bases). This CDR3 spans 12 amino acids. The germline V gene encodes CDR1 MDHEN and CDR2 SYDVKM. The CDR3: CASSQPQEKASF. The CDR3 DNA reads as TGTGCCAGCAGCCAACCACAGGAGAAAGCTTCCTTT.

This clonotype was seen many times. The chain carries TRBV7-9 and TRBJ1-2; D unresolved. Trimming removed 0 bases at V and 6 bases at J, with 11 bases between. In germline, CDR1 is SEHNR, CDR2 FQNEAQ (reference sequence). This CDR3 is built from 14 residues. The CDR3, as DNA: TGTGCCAGCAGCTTAGCGGATGTCCCGAATGGCTACACCTTC. It translates to CASSLADVPNGYTF.

The chain uses TRBV5-1 and TRBJ2-7; D call uncertain. CDR3 size: 15 residues. From germline, CDR1 is SGHRS and CDR2 YFSETQ. Trimming took off 0 bases at V and 5 bases at J, with 15 bases between the two ends. CDR3: CASSLGSFKIDEQYF. CDR3 nucleotide sequence: TGCGCCAGCAGCTTGGGTTCTTTTAAAATCGACGAGCAGTACTTC. Based on the CDR3 plus reference TRBV5-1 and TRBJ2-7, the full variable domain is KAGVTQTPRYLIKTRGQQVTLSCSPISGHRSVSWYQQTPGQGLQFLFEYFSETQRNKGNFPGRFSGRQFSNSRSEMNVSTLELGDSALYLCASSLGSFKIDEQYFGPGTRLTVT.

With regard to this clonotype: Germline is not matched at one junction end, which may reflect a read error. V usage is TRBV5-1 and J usage is TRBJ2-1; tentatively, D is TRBD2 (6 bases). Germline V gives CDR1 SGHRS, CDR2 YFSETQ. CDR3 length equals 16 residues. The CDR3 spells CTSSVQEGTSYNEQFF. CDR3 nucleotide sequence: TGCACCAGCAGCGTCCAGGAGGGAACTTCCTACAATGAGCAGTTCTTC.

This clonotype has just a few counts. This sequence joins TRBV24-1 and TRBJ1-5; weak D call: TRBD1 (5 bases). The CDR3 runs to 12 residues. V was cut by 3 bases and J by 7 bases, with 6 bases left in between. Germline assignment: CDR1 KGHDR and CDR2 SFDVKD. DNA for the CDR3: TGTGCCACCAGTGATGGACACCAGCCCCAGCATTTT. Residues: CATSDGHQPQHF.

The chain links TRBV10-3 to TRBJ1-5; D gene uncertain. Deletions cut 3 bases from V and 2 bases from J, with 5 bases between. This CDR3 has 13 amino acids. Germline V gene sequence: CDR1 ENHRY, CDR2 SYGVKD. CDR3 sequence reads: CAISDYGNQPQHF. The DNA of the CDR3 is TGTGCCATCAGTGACTATGGCAATCAGCCCCAGCATTTT.

A few counts support this clonotype. The V and J genes are TRBV3-1 and TRBJ1-5; 9 bases agree with TRBD1. The CDR3 has 17 amino acids. The germline gives CDR1 LGHDT, CDR2 YNNKEL (reference sequence). V gave up 4 bases and J gave up 0 bases; unmatched junction bases: 7. The CDR3 loop reads CASSRGTGLDSNQPQHF. CDR3 in DNA: TGTGCCAGCAGCCGCGGGACAGGGTTGGATAGCAATCAGCCCCAGCATTTT.

This clonotype was counted once. DNA of the CDR3: TGTGCCAGCTCCCCCGGACAGGGGGCACACAATCAGCCCCAGCATTTT. Translated, it gives CASSPGQGAHNQPQHF. The chain links TRBV18 to TRBJ1-5, with 11 bases that match TRBD1. Looked up from germline, CDR1 is KGHSH and CDR2 is LQKENI. Trimming at V came to 6 bases and at J to 3 bases, leaving 7 bases not matched to a gene. The CDR3 spans 16 residues.

With respect to this clonotype: Since a much larger clone is just one base distant, this may be a read error. This chain connects TRBV2 to TRBJ2-5; 10 bases are shared with TRBD2. From germline, CDR1 is SNHLY and CDR2 FYNNEI. CDR3 size: 14 residues. The CDR3 is CASGRTSGQEAQYF. The CDR3, as DNA: TGTGCCAGCGGCCGGACTAGCGGCCAAGAGGCCCAGTACTTC.

This clonotype was detected many times. This chain connects TRBV18 to TRBJ2-1; D not resolved. The J call may be in error: the DNA end matches TRBJ2-5 better. The CDR3 is 12 residues long. Germline loops: CDR1 KGHSH, CDR2 LQKENI. CDR3 sequence: CASSPSPGTQYF. CDR3 in DNA: TGTGCCAGCTCACCATCACCAGGGACCCAGTACTTC.

The chain is built from TRBV12-3 or TRBV12-4 and TRBJ2-2; the match to TRBD1 covers 10 bases. This CDR3 region has 17 residues. Trimming cost V 2 bases and J 2 bases; bases outside gene matches: 5. CDR3 bases: TGTGCCAGCAGTTTAAGACAGGGGGCTGGTAACACCGGGGAGCTGTTTTTT. It yields the protein CASSLRQGAGNTGELFF.

This clonotype was observed at least ten times. This chain uses TRBV28 with TRBJ1-5, with D hard to call. Trimming left V 2 bases short and J 3 bases short, with 11 bases between. Germline assignment: CDR1 MDHEN and CDR2 SYDVKM. The CDR3 totals 15 residues. The DNA of the CDR3 is TGTGCCAGCAGTTTAGTTGAGGCTTCCAATCAGCCCCAGCATTTT. This codes for CASSLVEASNQPQHF.

This clonotype has just a few counts. The J gene is TRBJ2-7, the V gene TRBV6-1; 10 bases map to TRBD1. V was clipped by 5 bases and J by 2 bases; unmatched bases: 6. CDR3 length: 15 amino acids. Germline V lookup: CDR1 MNHNS, CDR2 SASEGT. The CDR3 DNA reads as TGTGCCAGCAGTACGGCGGGACAGGGGACCTACGAGCAGTACTTC. Translated, it gives CASSTAGQGTYEQYF.

There are many counts of this clonotype. This chain joins TRBV6-2 or TRBV6-3 and TRBJ2-3; no reliable D call. The V and J ends lost 2 bases and 4 bases respectively, with 7 bases between them. The CDR3 contains 13 residues. The germline V gene encodes CDR1 MNHEY and CDR2 SVGEGT. CDR3 sequence: CASSYPRSDTQYF. DNA of the CDR3: TGTGCCAGCAGTTACCCGAGGTCAGATACGCAGTATTTT.

There are a few counts of this clonotype. This chain joins TRBV5-6 and TRBJ1-2, with 9 bases aligning to TRBD1. The CDR3 is 14 residues long. Germline V CDR1 and CDR2: SGHDT, YYEEEE. Trimming cost V 2 bases and J 7 bases; bases outside gene matches: 6. The CDR3 loop is CASSFRDREGGYTF. In nucleotides, the CDR3 is TGTGCCAGCAGCTTCCGGGACAGGGAGGGTGGCTACACCTTC. Combining the CDR3 with reference TRBV5-6 and TRBJ1-2 gives the whole variable domain DAGVTQSPTHLIKTRGQQVTLRCSPKSGHDTVSWYQQALGQGPQFIFQYYEEEERQRGNFPDRFSGHQFPNYSSELNVNALLLGDSALYLCASSFRDREGGYTFGSGTRLTVV.

This clonotype has a handful of counts. Compared with germline, one end of the junction differs, possibly owing to a read error. The chain employs TRBV5-1 and TRBJ2-2; D remains ambiguous. Germline V gene sequence: CDR1 SGHRS, CDR2 YFSETQ. The CDR3 covers 14 residues. The CDR3 nucleotides are TGTGCCAGCAGCTTTGCCAAGAACACCGGGGAGCTGTTTTTT. Protein: CASSFAKNTGELFF.

The chain links TRBV5-6 to TRBJ2-1; 8 bases align to TRBD2. CDR1 and CDR2 from the germline V gene are SGHDT and YYEEEE. The CDR3 contains 16 residues. V lost 4 bases and J lost 1; bases outside the gene matches: 7. In nucleotides, the CDR3 is TGTGCCAGCAGCGGAACTACTAGCGGTTCCTACAATGAGCAGTTCTTC. Translated: CASSGTTSGSYNEQFF.